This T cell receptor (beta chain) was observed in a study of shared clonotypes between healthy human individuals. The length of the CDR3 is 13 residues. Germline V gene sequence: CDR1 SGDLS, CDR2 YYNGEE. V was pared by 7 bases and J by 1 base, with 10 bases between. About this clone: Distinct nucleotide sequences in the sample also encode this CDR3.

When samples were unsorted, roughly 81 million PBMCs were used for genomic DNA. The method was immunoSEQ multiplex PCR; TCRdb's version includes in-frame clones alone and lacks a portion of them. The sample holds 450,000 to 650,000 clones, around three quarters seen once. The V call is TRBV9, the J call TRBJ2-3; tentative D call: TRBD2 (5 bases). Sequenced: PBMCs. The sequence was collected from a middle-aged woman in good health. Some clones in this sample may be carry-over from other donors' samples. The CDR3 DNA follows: TGTGCCAGCTCGGTTAGCGGCACAGATACGCAGTATTTT. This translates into CASSVSGTDTQYF.